This TCR beta chain is from a study of T cells in Graves' hyperthyroidism and ophthalmopathy. The source material, RNA transcripts, was used to amplify TCR beta CDR3 regions. The HTBI primer set was used in a first-round RT-PCR of the TCR CDR3. TCRdb used MiXCR to reprocess the multiplex PCR reads, holding one entry per CDR3 protein. This sample has fewer than 650,000 distinct CDR3 sequences, with 40% to 50% found just once. This clonotype was detected ten times or more. The CDR3 loop spans 17 amino acids. V was cut by 1 base and J by 7 bases, with 22 bases left in between. Germline CDR1 reads SEHNR; CDR2 reads FQNEAQ (reference sequence).

Sequencing was carried out using peripheral blood or thyroid tissue (not recorded which). This TCR came from an adult woman with Graves' disease, either hyperthyroidism or ophthalmopathy (not recorded which). The rearrangement links TRBV7-9 to TRBJ1-2; D remains ambiguous. Here the CDR3 reads CASSLGLATEGGSGYTF. Here the CDR3 DNA reads TGTGCCAGCAGCTTAGGCTTGGCCACCGAGGGTGGTAGTGGCTACACCTTC. Full variable domain (rest looked up from reference TRBV7-9 and TRBJ1-2): DTGVSQNPRHKITKRGQNVTFRCDPISEHNRLYWYRQTLGQGPEFLTYFQNEAQLEKSRLLSDRFSAERPKGSFSTLEIQRTEQGDSAMYLCASSLGLATEGGSGYTFGSGTRLTVV.